These 17 T cell receptor beta chains were sequenced from one sample in a study of T cells in Graves' hyperthyroidism and ophthalmopathy. The source material, RNA transcripts, was used to amplify TCR beta CDR3 regions. A first-round RT-PCR of the TCR CDR3 used the HTBI primer set. MiXCR, run by TCRdb on the multiplex PCR reads, gives a single entry per CDR3 protein. The sample yields a few hundred thousand distinct CDR3 sequences, around a sixth seen once. Sequencing used blood. The receptors originated from a woman in her forties or fifties with Graves' hyperthyroidism.

This clonotype was counted many times. V and J are TRBV20-1 and TRBJ2-7; D tentatively fits TRBD1 or TRBD2 (5 bases each). Trimming pared 6 bases from V and 2 bases from J, leaving 14 bases between. The CDR3 is 13 amino acids. Germline V gives CDR1 DFQATT, CDR2 SNEGSKA (reference sequence). The CDR3 region has the DNA TGCAGTGCGACGGGACCAGAAACCTACGAGCAGTACGTC. It specifies CSATGPETYEQYV.

The V gene is TRBV6-2 or TRBV6-3, the J gene TRBJ2-7; 11 positions agree with TRBD1. The CDR3 runs 14 residues. The V gene end was trimmed by 6 bases and the J gene end by 6 bases; junction bases not matched to a gene: 7. From germline, CDR1 is MNHEY and CDR2 SVGEGT. The CDR3 loop is CASSYGQGAAEQYV. The CDR3 region has the DNA TGTGCCAGCAGCTACGGACAGGGGGCGGCCGAGCAGTACGTC.

V and J are TRBV6-6 and TRBJ2-3, with no clear D. There are 16 residues in the CDR3. CDR1 MNHNY and CDR2 SVGAGI come from the germline V gene (reference sequence). V shed 0 bases and J shed 4 bases, with 14 bases lying between them. CDR3 DNA: TGTGCCAGCAGTTACTCGGTCAGGAGAGACCCAGATACGCAGTATTTT. Translating gives CASSYSVRRDPDTQYF.

This clonotype was counted many times. The chain carries TRBV20-1 and TRBJ2-3; 7 bases match TRBD2. After removal of 3 bases from V and 4 bases from J, the junction contained 4 bases not matched to a gene. From germline, CDR1 is DFQATT and CDR2 SNEGSKA (reference sequence). CDR3 length equals 13 residues. This chain's CDR3 is CSASGGMPDTQYF. The CDR3, as DNA: TGCAGTGCTAGCGGGGGGATGCCAGATACGCAGTATTTT.

This clonotype was detected many times. This chain links TRBV28 with TRBJ2-4, with 7 bases that match TRBD2. Germline-derived CDR1 and CDR2 are MDHEN and SYDVKM. J was trimmed by 3 bases and V by 4 bases; bases with no gene match: 12. CDR3 length: 17 residues. The CDR3 reads CASSSLWEGLVKNIQYF. The DNA for the CDR3 is TGTGCCAGCAGTTCCTTGTGGGAGGGCCTCGTCAAAAACATTCAGTACTTC.

This clonotype turned up a few times. The chain joins TRBV3-1 to TRBJ2-3; 7 bases are shared with TRBD1. Germline assignment: CDR1 LGHDT and CDR2 YNNKEL (reference sequence). The V and J ends lost 3 bases and 3 bases, in that order; junction bases with no gene match: 3. CDR3 length: 14 amino acids. The chain's CDR3 is CASSHRQGTDTQYF. DNA for the CDR3: TGTGCCAGCAGCCATCGACAGGGAACAGATACGCAGTATTTT.

The rearrangement uses TRBV9 and TRBJ2-5, with D perhaps matching TRBD2 (5 bases). The germline CDR1 and CDR2 sequences are SGDLS and YYNGEE. The V gene lost 4 bases and the J gene lost 11 bases, with 21 bases spanning the gap. The CDR3 sequence is 14 residues long. In nucleotides, the CDR3 is TGTGCCAGCAGCAGTCAGGAGGCAACAGAGAGGCAGTACTTC. Translating it yields CASSSQEATERQYF.

This clonotype was found many times. The chain recombines TRBV20-1 with TRBJ2-5; 12 bases line up with TRBD2. From germline, CDR1 is DFQATT and CDR2 SNEGSKA (reference sequence). CDR3 length: 16 residues. V shed 3 bases and J 5 bases; nucleotides not matched to a gene: 10. The DNA of the CDR3 is TGCAGTGCTAGTACGCCTAGTCTAGCGGGAGGGGAGACCCAGTACTTC. It encodes CSASTPSLAGGETQYF.

This clonotype has a count of ten or more. The chain combines TRBV30 with TRBJ2-2; D may be TRBD1 or TRBD2 (5 bases each). Germline CDR1 and CDR2: GTSNPN and SVGIG (reference sequence). There are 13 residues in the CDR3. V was pared by 1 base and J by 7 bases, with 10 bases between. CDR3 nucleotides: TGTGCCTGGAGTGGGGACCTCCTCGGGGAGCTGTTTTTT. Residues: CAWSGDLLGELFF.

This clonotype was observed at least ten times. The gene calls are TRBV28 and TRBJ2-1; 10 nucleotides agree with TRBD2. From germline, CDR1 is MDHEN and CDR2 SYDVKM. The CDR3 consists of 15 residues. The junction had 6 bases not matched to a gene; V was cut back by 5 bases and J by 5 bases. CDR3 amino acids: CASSALAGYHNEQFF. CDR3 in DNA: TGTGCCAGCAGTGCACTAGCGGGATACCACAATGAGCAGTTCTTC.

There are many counts of this clonotype. Here the CDR3 reads CASSTPGQPSDTQYF. CDR3 in DNA: TGTGCCAGCAGCACCCCGGGACAGCCTTCCGATACGCAGTATTTT. The gene calls are TRBV3-1 and TRBJ2-3, with TRBD1 matching 7 bases. This CDR3 has 15 residues. The J segment lost 6 bases and the V segment lost 5 bases, leaving 11 bases of the junction unmatched. The germline CDR1 and CDR2 sequences are LGHDT and YNNKEL (reference sequence).

This clonotype occurred many times. The rearrangement links TRBV20-1 to TRBJ2-3; possible D gene TRBD2, 6 bases. The CDR3 runs 14 residues. From germline, CDR1 is DFQATT and CDR2 SNEGSKA (reference sequence). V was clipped by 1 base and J by 5 bases, with 13 bases between them. The CDR3 DNA sequence: TGCAGTGCTAGAGGGGGACTGCTGGGAGATACGCAGTATTTT. As protein: CSARGGLLGDTQYF.

Comment on this clonotype: A much larger clone differs from this one at a single base, so this may be a read error. The V gene is TRBV20-1, the J gene TRBJ2-7; 7 nucleotides line up with TRBD1. V was clipped by 7 bases and J by 0 bases; unmatched bases: 9. The CDR3 sequence is 14 residues long. Germline-derived CDR1 and CDR2 are DFQATT and SNEGSKA (reference sequence). The chain's CDR3 is CSGVRGRSSYEQYF. The CDR3 region has the DNA TGCAGTGGCGTGAGGGGGCGAAGCTCCTACGAGCAGTACTTC.

The J gene is TRBJ1-1, the V gene TRBV5-1, with 10 bases lining up with TRBD1. Germline V gives CDR1 SGHRS, CDR2 YFSETQ. The V segment lost 3 bases and the J segment 0 bases; nucleotides outside the gene matches: 2. The CDR3 covers 15 residues. In DNA, the CDR3 is TGCGCCAGCAGCTGGGGACAGGGGATGAACACTGAAGCTTTCTTT. Translating it yields CASSWGQGMNTEAFF.

In DNA form, the CDR3 reads TGCAGTGCCCGAAAGGGGGAGAATCAGCCCCAGCATTTT. Translating gives CSARKGENQPQHF. This chain joins TRBV20-1 and TRBJ1-5; a possible D gene is TRBD1 (6 bases). Looked up from germline, CDR1 is DFQATT and CDR2 is SNEGSKA (reference sequence). V was cut by 6 bases and J by 4 bases, with 13 bases left in between. The CDR3 totals 13 residues.

In this sample, this clonotype turned up many times. The CDR3 loop reads CSAEDTYEQYF. CDR3 DNA sequence: TGCAGTGCCGAAGACACGTACGAGCAGTACTTC. V gene TRBV20-1 combines with J gene TRBJ2-7; D is ambiguous. Germline CDR1 reads DFQATT; CDR2 reads SNEGSKA (reference sequence). V lost 6 bases and J lost 4, with 10 bases in between. This CDR3 is built from 11 residues.

This clonotype appeared many times. The chain carries TRBV28 and TRBJ1-5, with 10 bases fitting TRBD1. Germline values: CDR1 MDHEN, CDR2 SYDVKM. The length of the CDR3 is 16 residues. The ends lost 4 bases at V and 5 bases at J; junction bases unmatched: 8. The CDR3 nucleotides read TGTGCCAGCAGTTACCGGGACAGGGGCGGCGATCAGCCCCAGCATTTT. Residues: CASSYRDRGGDQPQHF. Full variable domain (rest looked up from reference TRBV28 and TRBJ1-5): DVKVTQSSRYLVKRTGEKVFLECVQDMDHENMFWYRQDPGLGLRLIYFSYDVKMKEKGDIPEGYSVSREKKERFSLILESASTNQTSMYLCASSYRDRGGDQPQHFGDGTRLSIL.